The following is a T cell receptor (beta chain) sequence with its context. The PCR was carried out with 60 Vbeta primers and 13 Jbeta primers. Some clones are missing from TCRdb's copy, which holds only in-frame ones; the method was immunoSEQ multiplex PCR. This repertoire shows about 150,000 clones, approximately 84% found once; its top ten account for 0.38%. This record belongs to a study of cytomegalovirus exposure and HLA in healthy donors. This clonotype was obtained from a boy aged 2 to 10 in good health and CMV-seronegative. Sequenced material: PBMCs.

The DNA for the CDR3 is TGTGCCACCCAGGGGCGGGAGGACTCCTACGAGCAGTACTTC. Protein product: CATQGREDSYEQYF. The chain links TRBV27 to TRBJ2-7; TRBD2 aligns across 8 bases. The CDR3 sequence is 14 residues long. Germline loops: CDR1 MNHEY, CDR2 SMNVEV (reference sequence). Trimming took 10 bases from V and 0 from J; bases not matched to a gene: 8.